Listed here are 6 T cell receptor beta chains from one sample, sequenced in a study of shared clonotypes between healthy human individuals (dated by TCRdb to about 2020). Libraries were made using the immunoSEQ multiplex PCR assay. The source is immuneACCESS, and TCRdb retained only in-frame sequences with V and J called. Part of the clones is not carried over; for the studies checked, unresolved V genes explain less than half of this, and the remainder is unexplained. In all, the sample holds around 1.6 million clones, and 98% of those were seen once. About 0.45% of the sample rests with the top ten. What was sequenced was naive CD4+ T cells sorted from blood. The sample's cell subset or site label is to be understood as: CD45RA+ positively selected. Receptor source: a man younger than 40 in good health.

The genes are TRBV15 and TRBJ2-5; TRBD1 or TRBD2 may be the D gene (5 bases each). CDR1 is LNHNV, CDR2 YYDKDF, per germline (reference sequence). V was cut by 5 bases and J by 1 base, with 11 bases left in between. The CDR3 spans 14 residues. The CDR3 DNA sequence: TGTGCCACCAGCGGGGACGGCTCCCAAGAGACCCAGTACTTC. This translates into CATSGDGSQETQYF.

This rearrangement joins TRBV7-2 to TRBJ2-1; D is undetermined. This CDR3 contains 14 residues. Trimming stripped 3 bases from V and 2 bases from J, with 8 bases between. CDR1 SGHTA and CDR2 FQGNSA come from the germline V gene. The CDR3 region is CASSLAYTYNEQFF. The CDR3 DNA sequence: TGTGCCAGCAGCTTGGCTTACACCTACAATGAGCAGTTCTTC.

The V and J genes are TRBV15 and TRBJ2-7; D is tentatively TRBD1 or TRBD2 (5 bases each). Trimming shortened V by 2 bases and J by 4 bases, and 12 bases separated the two germline ends. CDR3 length equals 14 residues. Germline CDR1 and CDR2: LNHNV and YYDKDF (reference sequence). The CDR3 DNA follows: TGTGCCACCAGCAGACGGGACGGCATATACGAGCAGTACTTC. Residues: CATSRRDGIYEQYF.

This rearrangement joins TRBV7-9 to TRBJ2-5, with unresolved D. The CDR3 consists of 15 residues. V lost 1 base and J lost 2, with 11 bases in between. Germline CDR1 and CDR2: SEHNR and FQNEAQ (reference sequence). This chain's CDR3 is CASSLGDNIQETQYF. In nucleotides, the CDR3 is TGTGCCAGCAGCTTAGGAGACAATATACAAGAGACCCAGTACTTC.

J is TRBJ1-4 and V is TRBV5-6, with unresolved D. V lost 4 bases, J lost 0 bases, and 13 bases lay in between. The CDR3 sequence is 16 residues long. Germline values: CDR1 SGHDT, CDR2 YYEEEE. The CDR3: CASSLHPAATNEKLFF. DNA for the CDR3: TGTGCCAGCAGCCTCCACCCGGCAGCAACTAATGAAAAACTGTTTTTT.

The rearrangement uses TRBV7-9 and TRBJ2-7, with no clear D. The CDR3 has 16 residues. The germline V gene has CDR1 SEHNR and CDR2 FQNEAQ (reference sequence). Trimming shortened V by 4 bases and J by 0 bases, and 16 bases separated the two germline ends. The CDR3 DNA sequence: TGTGCCAGCAGCTACCAGACTCGTATGAGCTCCTACGAGCAGTACTTC. Encoded protein: CASSYQTRMSSYEQYF.